A single sample is the source of the 32 T cell receptor beta chains below, sequenced in a study of cytomegalovirus exposure and HLA in healthy donors. The data were produced by immunoSEQ multiplex PCR, yet TCRdb's version contains in-frame clones alone and is incomplete. This sample yields about 310,000 clones, of which 70% to 90% are seen a single time; roughly 0.88% belongs to the top ten. The sample taken for sequencing was PBMCs. These receptors all stem from a man aged 25-45 years in good health and CMV-seronegative.

The chain links TRBV6-5 to TRBJ2-7, with D uncertain. This CDR3 spans 14 amino acids. The V gene's germline CDR1 is MNHEY and CDR2 SVGAGI. V was pared by 4 bases and J by 2 bases, with 12 bases between. CDR3 residues: CASSFLGRTYEQYF. The CDR3 DNA reads as TGTGCCAGCAGTTTCTTGGGCAGGACCTACGAGCAGTACTTC.

For the CDR3, the DNA is TGCAGTGCCGGGACAAGCCAGTTCTTC. This encodes CSAGTSQFF. The gene calls are TRBV20-1 and TRBJ2-1; D might be TRBD1 (6 bases). Between the trimmed V and J ends, which lost 6 bases and 13 bases, there was a span of 10 bases. CDR3 length: 9 residues. Germline CDR1 is DFQATT and CDR2 is SNEGSKA (reference sequence).

The chain combines TRBV18 with TRBJ1-1, with 9 bases lining up with TRBD1. Germline CDR1 KGHSH, CDR2 LQKENI. The CDR3 length is 15 residues. Trimming took 6 bases from V and 1 from J; bases not matched to a gene: 6. The CDR3 region has the DNA TGTGCCAGCTCCCCGGGACAGGGCGCGAACACTGAAGCTTTCTTT. This sequence encodes CASSPGQGANTEAFF.

V and J are TRBV9 and TRBJ1-1; 9 bases are a match to TRBD1. Trimming at V came to 3 bases and at J to 6 bases, leaving 0 bases not matched to a gene. The CDR3 loop spans 12 amino acids. Germline loops: CDR1 SGDLS, CDR2 YYNGEE. In DNA form, the CDR3 reads TGTGCCAGCAGCGGACAGGGGGCTGAAGCTTTCTTT. This sequence encodes CASSGQGAEAFF.

The genes are TRBV19 and TRBJ2-2; the D gene is possibly TRBD2 (6 bases). The CDR3 is 15 amino acids. Looked up from germline, CDR1 is LNHDA and CDR2 is SQIVND (reference sequence). Trimming removed 8 bases from V and 5 bases from J, with 18 bases in between. The CDR3 DNA follows: TGTGCCAGTCGAGCCGGCGGGGCGTCAACCGGGGAGCTGTTTTTT. It yields the protein CASRAGGASTGELFF.

This clone was detected only a few times. V and J are TRBV2 and TRBJ1-2, with 8 bases identical to TRBD1. The length of the CDR3 is 14 residues. Germline V gene sequence: CDR1 SNHLY, CDR2 FYNNEI. The V segment lost 8 bases and the J segment 4 bases; nucleotides outside the gene matches: 9. For the CDR3, the DNA is TGTGCCAGCGGCGGACAGGGCTCGTTCTATGGCTACACCTTC. Translating it yields CASGGQGSFYGYTF.

J is TRBJ2-2 and V is TRBV11-2; 9 bases are shared with TRBD2. The CDR3 has 18 residues. Germline CDR1 SGHAT, CDR2 FQNNGV. V lost 1 base to trimming and J lost 0 bases; unmatched junction nucleotides: 6. The CDR3: CASSLGPSGGSNTGELFF. CDR3 sequence (DNA): TGTGCCAGCAGCTTAGGGCCCAGCGGGGGGTCGAACACCGGGGAGCTGTTTTTT.

V gene TRBV5-6 combines with J gene TRBJ2-5; a weak D match, TRBD2 (5 bases). Germline CDR1 is SGHDT and CDR2 is YYEEEE. Trimming cost V 2 bases and J 9 bases, with 17 bases left between them. This CDR3 spans 14 amino acids. CDR3 in amino acids: CASSLFGLEMAQYF. DNA of the CDR3: TGTGCCAGCAGCTTATTCGGACTGGAGATGGCCCAGTACTTC.

This chain connects TRBV20-1 to TRBJ1-1, with D maybe TRBD1 (6 bases). CDR3 length equals 11 residues. V was clipped by 6 bases and J by 7 bases, with 12 bases between them. The germline V gene encodes CDR1 DFQATT and CDR2 SNEGSKA (reference sequence). The CDR3: CSALDSNEAFF. The CDR3 DNA is TGCAGTGCCCTGGACAGCAATGAAGCTTTCTTT.

This clone was seen a single time. This chain connects TRBV19 to TRBJ1-1; 7 nucleotides match TRBD1. Germline CDR1 reads LNHDA; CDR2 reads SQIVND (reference sequence). The V segment lost 2 bases and the J segment 1 base; nucleotides outside the gene matches: 4. The CDR3 consists of 15 residues. The CDR3 DNA sequence: TGTGCCAGTAGTATATATCAGGGGGGGAACACTGAAGCTTTCTTT. Protein sequence: CASSIYQGGNTEAFF.

The V and J genes are TRBV15 and TRBJ1-1; D possibly corresponds to TRBD1 (6 bases). The germline V gene encodes CDR1 LNHNV and CDR2 YYDKDF (reference sequence). The CDR3 loop spans 14 amino acids. V shed 5 bases and J shed 0 bases, with 10 bases lying between them. The CDR3 region has the DNA TGTGCCACCAGCCCGGGGGGCGTGAACACTGAAGCTTTCTTT. Protein: CATSPGGVNTEAFF.

This clone occurred once. V usage is TRBV5-1 and J usage is TRBJ1-3; D is undetermined. The CDR3 spans 15 residues. Deletions cut 0 bases from V and 6 bases from J, with 13 bases between. Germline CDR1 SGHRS, CDR2 YFSETQ. The CDR3 sequence is CASSLDGGQLNTIYF. DNA for the CDR3: TGCGCCAGCAGCTTGGACGGCGGGCAGTTAAACACCATATATTTT.

This chain uses TRBV2 with TRBJ1-2; 9 bases align to TRBD1. There are 13 residues in the CDR3. Trimming cost V 0 bases and J 13 bases; bases outside gene matches: 6. Germline CDR1 is SNHLY and CDR2 is FYNNEI. Written as DNA, the CDR3 is TGTGCCAGCAGTGAAGCTATGGGACAGGGTTTCACCTTC. Protein product: CASSEAMGQGFTF.

The CDR3 loop reads CASSLVERGEQYF. DNA of the CDR3: TGTGCCAGCAGCTTAGTTGAGCGAGGCGAGCAGTACTTC. V and J are TRBV11-2 and TRBJ2-7; no clear D gene. Germline V gene sequence: CDR1 SGHAT, CDR2 FQNNGV. V lost 1 base to trimming and J lost 6 bases, with 10 bases between them. CDR3 length equals 13 residues.

V and J are TRBV9 and TRBJ2-3; D remains unclear. Trimming shortened V by 10 bases and J by 6 bases, and 15 bases separated the two germline ends. CDR1 is SGDLS, CDR2 YYNGEE, per germline. The CDR3 consists of 12 residues. CDR3 loop: CAAGPDRDTQYF. As DNA, the CDR3 is TGTGCCGCAGGCCCAGATCGGGATACGCAGTATTTT.

V usage is TRBV30 and J usage is TRBJ2-3; D perhaps matches TRBD2 (5 bases). Per the germline V gene, CDR1 is GTSNPN and CDR2 is SVGIG (reference sequence). The CDR3 has 11 amino acids. V was trimmed by 2 bases and J by 9 bases, leaving 9 bases between them. CDR3 in amino acids: CAWSTGTTQYF. The DNA of the CDR3 is TGTGCCTGGAGTACGGGAACGACGCAGTATTTT.

The gene calls are TRBV7-9 and TRBJ2-7; 7 bases line up with TRBD1. Germline CDR1 SEHNR, CDR2 FQNEAQ (reference sequence). The V and J ends lost 2 bases and 0 bases, in that order; junction bases with no gene match: 1. CDR3 length: 14 residues. The CDR3 bases are TGTGCCAGCAGCTTATGGGACAGCTCCTACGAGCAGTACTTC. This gives the protein CASSLWDSSYEQYF.

The CDR3 DNA follows: TGCGCCAGCGGGGACGCACGGGGAGGGACAGGCCTTGGGGGCTACACCTTC. Protein sequence: CASGDARGGTGLGGYTF. The V gene is TRBV5-1, the J gene TRBJ1-2; 8 bases map to TRBD1. The CDR3 sequence is 17 residues long. Germline assignment: CDR1 SGHRS and CDR2 YFSETQ. Trimming removed 7 bases from V and 8 bases from J; junction bases left unmatched: 22.

The chain is built from TRBV5-1 and TRBJ1-4, with 8 bases that match TRBD1. V lost 5 bases, J lost 5 bases, and 8 bases stayed unmatched. CDR1 SGHRS and CDR2 YFSETQ come from the germline V gene. This CDR3 has 15 amino acids. The CDR3 spells CASSAGQGENEKLFF. In DNA form, the CDR3 reads TGCGCCAGCAGTGCAGGACAGGGCGAGAATGAAAAACTGTTTTTT.

V gene TRBV4-1 combines with J gene TRBJ1-2, with 7 bases fitting TRBD1. The J segment lost 6 bases and the V segment lost 3 bases, leaving 10 bases of the junction unmatched. The CDR3 sequence is 15 residues long. Germline V gene lookup returns CDR1 MGHRA and CDR2 YSYEKL. The CDR3 DNA reads TGCGCCAGCAGCCATCAACCTGACAGGGACGATGGCTACACCTTC. It translates to CASSHQPDRDDGYTF.

The J gene is TRBJ1-1, the V gene TRBV5-1; 11 nucleotides match TRBD1. The germline V gene has CDR1 SGHRS and CDR2 YFSETQ. CDR3 size: 20 residues. The ends lost 0 bases at V and 5 bases at J; junction bases unmatched: 18. The CDR3, as DNA: TGCGCCAGCAGCTTGGCTTTAAAGGACAGGGGGCTCTCGCTGGGGACTGAAGCTTTCTTT. Protein sequence: CASSLALKDRGLSLGTEAFF.

The genes are TRBV6-6 and TRBJ2-7, with no clear D. Germline V lookup: CDR1 MNHNY, CDR2 SVGAGI (reference sequence). This CDR3 is built from 14 residues. V was clipped by 0 bases and J by 2 bases, with 8 bases between them. For the CDR3, the DNA is TGTGCCAGCAGTTACTCATCCGGTGCCTACGAGCAGTACTTC. Amino acid sequence: CASSYSSGAYEQYF.

V is TRBV7-9 and J is TRBJ2-1; 8 nucleotides agree with TRBD1. J was trimmed by 8 bases and V by 5 bases; bases with no gene match: 8. CDR1 and CDR2 (germline): SEHNR, FQNEAQ (reference sequence). The CDR3 length is 14 residues. CDR3 in DNA: TGTGCCAGCAGCGGACAGGGTGTTAGGTATGAGCAGTTCTTC. Translation: CASSGQGVRYEQFF.

The chain employs TRBV5-5 and TRBJ1-6; 9 bases are shared with TRBD1. Germline CDR1 and CDR2: SGHKS and YYEKEE (reference sequence). The CDR3 is 16 amino acids. With 0 bases clipped from V and 6 bases from J, the junction kept 4 bases outside the gene matches. The CDR3 loop is CASSLGTGATNSPLHF. CDR3 coding DNA: TGTGCCAGCAGCTTGGGGACAGGGGCAACTAATTCACCCCTCCACTTT.

This chain's CDR3 is CASSYGTERNYGYTF. DNA for the CDR3: TGTGCCAGCAGTTACGGGACAGAACGCAACTATGGCTACACCTTC. The V and J genes are TRBV6-5 and TRBJ1-2; 7 bases align to TRBD1. The germline CDR1 and CDR2 sequences are MNHEY and SVGAGI. J was trimmed by 2 bases and V by 2 bases; bases with no gene match: 5. The CDR3 loop spans 15 amino acids.

The chain combines TRBV5-1 with TRBJ1-2; no clear D gene. CDR3 length: 15 residues. Trimming removed 2 bases at V and 0 bases at J, with 11 bases between. Germline CDR1 reads SGHRS; CDR2 reads YFSETQ. CDR3 protein: CASSFSPYSNYGYTF. In nucleotides, the CDR3 is TGCGCCAGCAGCTTTAGCCCCTATTCTAACTATGGCTACACCTTC.

J is TRBJ1-1 and V is TRBV5-6, with D possibly matching TRBD1 (6 bases). Germline loops: CDR1 SGHDT, CDR2 YYEEEE. This CDR3 spans 15 amino acids. V lost 5 bases, J lost 4 bases, and 18 bases lay in between. The CDR3 DNA sequence: TGTGCCAGCAGAACACAAACTAACAGGGCCACTGAAGCTTTCTTT. Translation gives CASRTQTNRATEAFF.

J is TRBJ1-5 and V is TRBV27; D remains ambiguous. CDR3 length equals 14 residues. CDR1 and CDR2 (germline): MNHEY, SMNVEV (reference sequence). Trimming stripped 0 bases from V and 4 bases from J, with 7 bases between. The CDR3, as DNA: TGTGCCAGCAGTTTATCCCGGGGTAATCAGCCCCAGCATTTT. It codes for CASSLSRGNQPQHF.

This rearrangement joins TRBV19 to TRBJ2-4, with D uncertain. Trimming stripped 5 bases from V and 0 bases from J, with 14 bases between. The length of the CDR3 is 16 residues. In germline, CDR1 is LNHDA, CDR2 SQIVND (reference sequence). The CDR3 spells CASSPRAGIAKNIQYF. The CDR3 coding sequence is TGTGCCAGTAGTCCAAGAGCAGGAATAGCCAAAAACATTCAGTACTTC.

The V and J genes are TRBV5-1 and TRBJ1-4; TRBD1 might be the D (5 bases). Between the trimmed V and J ends, which lost 0 bases and 8 bases, there was a span of 11 bases. The germline gives CDR1 SGHRS, CDR2 YFSETQ. The CDR3 is 14 residues long. CDR3 protein: CASSLGEGVEKLFF. The CDR3 nucleotides read TGCGCCAGCAGCTTGGGAGAAGGGGTAGAAAAACTGTTTTTT.

As concerns this clone: Other DNA sequences in this specimen translate into the identical CDR3. The chain employs TRBV5-4 and TRBJ1-2; maybe TRBD1 (5 bases). V shed 0 bases and J shed 5 bases, with 8 bases lying between them. This CDR3 spans 13 amino acids. CDR1 is SGHNT and CDR2 is YYREEE in the germline V gene (reference sequence). CDR3 region: CASSLDRTYGYTF. Written as DNA, the CDR3 is TGTGCCAGCAGCTTGGACAGGACATATGGCTACACCTTC.

A remark on this clone: This sample includes further DNA sequences coding for the same CDR3. The gene calls are TRBV6-6 and TRBJ1-1; D may be TRBD1 (5 bases). The CDR3 has 15 amino acids. V was trimmed by 0 bases and J by 1 base, leaving 9 bases between them. Germline-derived CDR1 and CDR2 are MNHNY and SVGAGI (reference sequence). The CDR3 sequence is CASSYSRGGNTEAFF. The CDR3, as DNA: TGTGCCAGCAGTTACTCTCGGGGGGGGAACACTGAAGCTTTCTTT.